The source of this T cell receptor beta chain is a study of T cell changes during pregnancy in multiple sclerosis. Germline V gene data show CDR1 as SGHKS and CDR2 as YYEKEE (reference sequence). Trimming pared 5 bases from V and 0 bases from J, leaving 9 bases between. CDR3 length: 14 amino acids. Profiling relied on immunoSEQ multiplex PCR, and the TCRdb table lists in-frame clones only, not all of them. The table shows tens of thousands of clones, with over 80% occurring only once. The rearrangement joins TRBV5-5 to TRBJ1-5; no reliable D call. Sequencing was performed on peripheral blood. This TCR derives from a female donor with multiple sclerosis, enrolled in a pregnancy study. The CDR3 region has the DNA TGTGCCAGCAGGGGTGGGCTTAGCAATCAGCCCCAGCATTTT. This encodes CASRGGLSNQPQHF.